This entry lists 29 T cell receptor beta chains sequenced from one sample in a study of blood T cell repertoires in COVID-19. The method was immunoSEQ multiplex PCR; TCRdb's version includes in-frame clones alone and lacks a portion of them. Of around 280,000 clones in the sample, 90% were seen once. The sequenced sample was PBMCs or T cells enriched from blood (not recorded which). These receptors came from a woman aged 18-35 years with acute COVID-19.

CDR3 DNA: TGCGCCAGCAGCCCGGTAACCGGGACTAGCGGTATTGGGCAGTTCTTC. This gives the protein CASSPVTGTSGIGQFF. This chain joins TRBV5-1 and TRBJ2-1; 11 bases line up with TRBD2. The CDR3 loop spans 16 amino acids. CDR1 is SGHRS, CDR2 YFSETQ, per germline. The V gene end was trimmed by 4 bases and the J gene end by 12 bases; junction bases not matched to a gene: 15.

The chain recombines TRBV2 with TRBJ1-3, with a tentative D call TRBD1 (6 bases). The V and J ends lost 6 bases and 0 bases respectively, with 21 bases between them. CDR1 SNHLY and CDR2 FYNNEI come from the germline V gene. The CDR3 has 18 amino acids. In nucleotides, the CDR3 is TGTGCCAGCAGAACCGGGACACGGCGAAGATCCTCTGGAAACACCATATATTTT. Its protein is CASRTGTRRRSSGNTIYF. Complete variable domain (other parts from reference TRBV2 and TRBJ1-3): EPEVTQTPSHQVTQMGQEVILRCVPISNHLYFYWYRQILGQKVEFLVSFYNNEISEKSEIFDDQFSVERPDGSNFTLKIRSTKLEDSAMYFCASRTGTRRRSSGNTIYFGEGSWLTVV.

This chain connects TRBV2 to TRBJ2-5, with 9 bases matching TRBD1. Losses at the gene ends were 8 bases for V and 6 bases for J; bases not matched to a gene: 10. Germline V gene lookup returns CDR1 SNHLY and CDR2 FYNNEI. The CDR3 length is 14 residues. The CDR3 sequence: CASGLGQGGKTQYF. The CDR3 nucleotides read TGTGCCAGCGGTTTGGGACAGGGAGGGAAGACCCAGTACTTC.

The genes are TRBV6-2 or TRBV6-3 and TRBJ1-5, with D unresolved. V dropped 0 bases and J dropped 7 bases, with 10 bases sitting between them. Germline assignment: CDR1 MNHEY and CDR2 SVGEGT. CDR3 length: 14 amino acids. The CDR3: CASSYSGARQPQHF. For the CDR3, the DNA is TGTGCCAGCAGTTACTCGGGAGCCCGACAGCCCCAGCATTTT.

The V and J genes are TRBV28 and TRBJ2-3; D possibly corresponds to TRBD1 (5 bases). CDR1 and CDR2 (germline): MDHEN, SYDVKM. This CDR3 comprises 12 residues. The germline V and J ends were trimmed by 4 bases and 4 bases, with 6 bases remaining between them. CDR3 amino acids: CASSSGPDTQYF. The CDR3 region has the DNA TGTGCCAGCAGTTCAGGGCCAGATACGCAGTATTTT.

This sequence joins TRBV19 and TRBJ1-1; D might be TRBD1 (6 bases). V dropped 5 bases and J dropped 5 bases, with 9 bases sitting between them. Germline-derived CDR1 and CDR2 are LNHDA and SQIVND (reference sequence). CDR3 length: 12 residues. CDR3: CASSPGQTEAFF. In DNA form, the CDR3 reads TGTGCCAGTAGTCCCGGACAGACTGAAGCTTTCTTT.

The chain carries TRBV6-5 and TRBJ2-2, with no clear D. CDR1 and CDR2 from the germline V gene are MNHEY and SVGAGI. The CDR3 runs 13 residues. The V end lost 4 bases, the J end lost 5 bases, and 8 bases lay between the germline ends. The CDR3 sequence is CASSFSWTGELFF. The CDR3 coding sequence is TGTGCCAGCAGTTTTAGCTGGACCGGGGAGCTGTTTTTT.

The chain is built from TRBV11-2 and TRBJ1-6; 8 bases align to TRBD1. This CDR3 has 16 amino acids. The V gene's germline CDR1 is SGHAT and CDR2 FQNNGV. Losses at the gene ends were 4 bases for V and 1 base for J; bases not matched to a gene: 3. CDR3 DNA sequence: TGTGCCAGCAGCTGGACAGGGCAGTCCTATAATTCACCCCTCCACTTT. It is translated as CASSWTGQSYNSPLHF. The full variable domain, rest sourced from reference TRBV11-2 and TRBJ1-6, is EAGVAQSPRYKIIEKRQSVAFWCNPISGHATLYWYQQILGQGPKLLIQFQNNGVVDDSQLPKDRFSAERLKGVDSTLKIQPAKLEDSAVYLCASSWTGQSYNSPLHFGNGTRLTVT.

This rearrangement joins TRBV11-3 to TRBJ2-1; 13 bases agree with TRBD2. Germline V gene data show CDR1 as SGHNT and CDR2 as YENEEA. V lost 4 bases, J lost 7 bases, and 10 bases stayed unmatched. CDR3 length equals 17 residues. CDR3 loop: CASSSTSLAGGPNEQFF. CDR3 DNA: TGTGCCAGCAGCTCGACCTCACTAGCGGGAGGGCCAAATGAGCAGTTCTTC. The variable domain in full, completed from reference TRBV11-3 and TRBJ2-1, reads EAGVVQSPRYKIIEKKQPVAFWCNPISGHNTLYWYLQNLGQGPELLIRYENEEAVDDSQLPKDRFSAERLKGVDSTLKIQPAELGDSAVYLCASSSTSLAGGPNEQFFGPGTRLTVL.

V gene TRBV3-1 (or the pseudogene TRBV3-2) combines with J gene TRBJ2-5; 13 bases map to TRBD2. J gave up 7 bases and V 4 bases, and 9 bases lay outside the gene matches. Per the germline V gene, CDR1 is LGHDT and CDR2 is YNNKEL (reference sequence). This CDR3 comprises 16 residues. The CDR3, as DNA: TGTGCCAGCAGCCCCCAGGGACTAGCGGGATTGGCGACCCAGTACTTC. Amino acids: CASSPQGLAGLATQYF.

V usage is TRBV28 and J usage is TRBJ2-7, with 9 bases lining up with TRBD2. V was clipped by 8 bases and J by 0 bases; unmatched bases: 5. The CDR3 is 14 residues long. Germline V gene lookup returns CDR1 MDHEN and CDR2 SYDVKM. CDR3 DNA: TGTGCCAGCTCCCGGCGGGAGGGCTCCTACGAGCAGTACTTC. Translating gives CASSRREGSYEQYF.

The chain recombines TRBV5-1 with TRBJ2-1, with 9 bases fitting TRBD2. This CDR3 comprises 14 residues. V was pared by 0 bases and J by 5 bases, with 0 bases of the junction left unmatched. Germline-derived CDR1 and CDR2 are SGHRS and YFSETQ. CDR3 nucleotides: TGCGCCAGCAGCTTGGGACTAGCGGACAATGAGCAGTTCTTC. The encoded protein is CASSLGLADNEQFF.

In its sample, this clone was seen once. V and J are TRBV28 and TRBJ1-4; TRBD1 is a possible D gene (5 bases). The CDR3 loop spans 14 amino acids. Trimming took 3 bases from V and 11 from J, leaving 16 bases between them. Germline values: CDR1 MDHEN, CDR2 SYDVKM. The CDR3 sequence: CASSFGRGRDKLFF. CDR3 sequence (DNA): TGTGCCAGCAGTTTTGGGCGGGGCAGGGACAAACTGTTTTTT.

The chain carries TRBV6-5 and TRBJ1-2; tentative D call: TRBD1 (6 bases). The ends were cut back, 5 bases at V and 4 bases at J, with 14 bases in the middle. The germline V gene has CDR1 MNHEY and CDR2 SVGAGI. The CDR3 has 14 amino acids. DNA for the CDR3: TGTGCCAGCAGTAGGGGGACGGTCACCTATGGCTACACCTTC. Translation gives CASSRGTVTYGYTF.

The rearrangement joins TRBV6-5 to TRBJ1-2; D is possibly TRBD1 (5 bases). Germline V gene sequence: CDR1 MNHEY, CDR2 SVGAGI. The CDR3 runs to 12 residues. V lost 6 bases to trimming and J lost 9 bases, with 14 bases between them. CDR3: CASSRGGDSYTF. The DNA of the CDR3 is TGTGCCAGCAGCCGCGGGGGAGATAGCTACACCTTC.

This clone is a singleton in its sample. The V call is TRBV4-1, the J call TRBJ1-1, with a possible D match to TRBD1 (6 bases). The CDR3 runs to 15 residues. V was clipped by 4 bases and J by 0 bases, with 12 bases between them. CDR1 and CDR2 from the germline V gene are MGHRA and YSYEKL. Here the CDR3 reads CASSPLQGLNTEAFF. The CDR3 DNA is TGCGCCAGCAGCCCCTTACAGGGTTTGAACACTGAAGCTTTCTTT.

This clone was recorded once. V usage is TRBV6-5 and J usage is TRBJ1-5; no reliable D call. This CDR3 comprises 13 residues. Deletions cut 6 bases from V and 4 bases from J, with 10 bases between. Germline lookup yields CDR1 MNHEY and CDR2 SVGAGI. Written as DNA, the CDR3 is TGTGCCAGCAGGGCCCGGGGAAATCAGCCCCAGCATTTT. It is translated as CASRARGNQPQHF.

This clone was detected once. The chain joins TRBV10-3 to TRBJ2-3; 8 positions agree with TRBD1. The CDR3 is 14 residues long. Germline values: CDR1 ENHRY, CDR2 SYGVKD. V was clipped by 6 bases and J by 1 base; unmatched bases: 3. This chain's CDR3 is CAIREGQGTDTQYF. The CDR3 DNA reads as TGTGCCATCAGGGAGGGACAGGGCACAGATACGCAGTATTTT.

This clone turned up a few times. V and J are TRBV7-9 and TRBJ2-1; 7 bases map to TRBD2. The germline V gene encodes CDR1 SEHNR and CDR2 FQNEAQ (reference sequence). This CDR3 has 15 amino acids. J gave up 2 bases and V 2 bases, and 3 bases lay outside the gene matches. The chain's CDR3 is CASSLMAGAYNEQFF. CDR3 DNA sequence: TGTGCCAGCAGCTTAATGGCGGGAGCCTACAATGAGCAGTTCTTC.

The chain is built from TRBV7-9 and TRBJ2-7; a possible D gene is TRBD1 (5 bases). Trimming took off 1 base at V and 3 bases at J, with 10 bases between the two ends. This CDR3 has 14 residues. Germline V lookup: CDR1 SEHNR, CDR2 FQNEAQ (reference sequence). The CDR3 spells CASSLVGQGYEQYF. The CDR3 region has the DNA TGTGCCAGCAGCTTAGTAGGGCAGGGCTACGAGCAGTACTTC.

The chain recombines TRBV2 with TRBJ2-1, with 9 bases aligning to TRBD2. V shed 4 bases and J 4 bases; nucleotides not matched to a gene: 8. The CDR3 is made up of 16 amino acids. Per the germline V gene, CDR1 is SNHLY and CDR2 is FYNNEI. The CDR3 DNA reads TGTGCCAGCAGTGGTCCGACTAGCGGAGTTTACAATGAGCAGTTCTTC. Translation: CASSGPTSGVYNEQFF. Supplemented by reference TRBV2 and TRBJ2-1, the full variable domain reads EPEVTQTPSHQVTQMGQEVILRCVPISNHLYFYWYRQILGQKVEFLVSFYNNEISEKSEIFDDQFSVERPDGSNFTLKIRSTKLEDSAMYFCASSGPTSGVYNEQFFGPGTRLTVL.

The rearrangement uses TRBV19 and TRBJ2-7; 8 bases match TRBD1. V was clipped by 5 bases and J by 3 bases; unmatched bases: 6. The germline gives CDR1 LNHDA, CDR2 SQIVND (reference sequence). CDR3 length equals 14 residues. The CDR3: CASSSGTGFYEQYF. The CDR3 DNA sequence: TGTGCCAGTAGTTCCGGGACAGGCTTCTACGAGCAGTACTTC.

The CDR3 DNA sequence: TGTGCCAGCTCACCGACTAGCGGGACTCCCTACGAGCAGTACTTC. As protein: CASSPTSGTPYEQYF. V usage is TRBV18 and J usage is TRBJ2-7, with TRBD2 identical over 11 bases. This CDR3 spans 15 amino acids. The V gene's germline CDR1 is KGHSH and CDR2 LQKENI. J lost 2 bases, V lost 3 bases, and 3 bases had no gene match.

The chain combines TRBV4-3 with TRBJ2-3, with 7 bases identical to TRBD2. CDR3 length equals 14 residues. V shed 8 bases, J shed 1 base, and the junction held 6 bases outside the gene matches. The V gene's germline CDR1 is LGHNA and CDR2 YSLEER. The CDR3 sequence: CASSREWGTDTQYF. The DNA for the CDR3 is TGCGCCAGCTCGCGGGAGTGGGGCACAGATACGCAGTATTTT.

This clone came up once. This sequence joins TRBV9 and TRBJ2-6, with D possibly TRBD1 on 6 matching bases. The CDR3 totals 16 residues. The V end lost 3 bases, the J end lost 1 base, and 11 bases lay between the germline ends. Germline CDR1 reads SGDLS; CDR2 reads YYNGEE. CDR3 DNA sequence: TGTGCCAGCAGCGCCACTACAGGGTCTGGGGCCAACGTCCTGACTTTC. It yields the protein CASSATTGSGANVLTF.

The rearrangement joins TRBV12-3 or TRBV12-4 to TRBJ2-7; TRBD2 matches 7 bases. The length of the CDR3 is 13 residues. Losses at the gene ends were 6 bases for V and 6 bases for J; bases not matched to a gene: 8. Here the CDR3 reads CASRTSGGLEQYF. The CDR3 nucleotides read TGTGCCAGCAGAACCTCGGGGGGTCTCGAGCAGTACTTC.

The rearrangement joins TRBV5-4 to TRBJ2-1; D is unclear. The CDR3 contains 12 residues. Germline assignment: CDR1 SGHNT and CDR2 YYREEE (reference sequence). V was trimmed by 2 bases and J by 6 bases, leaving 6 bases between them. Here the CDR3 reads CASSLGANEQFF. The CDR3 bases are TGTGCCAGCAGCTTAGGAGCCAATGAGCAGTTCTTC.

The gene calls are TRBV9 and TRBJ1-2; 9 nucleotides match TRBD1. The V and J ends lost 0 bases and 0 bases, in that order; junction bases with no gene match: 9. Germline CDR1 reads SGDLS; CDR2 reads YYNGEE. The CDR3 has 18 amino acids. This CDR3 is CASSVAQGTGLTNYGYTF. DNA of the CDR3: TGTGCCAGCAGCGTAGCTCAGGGGACAGGGCTTACTAACTATGGCTACACCTTC.

V usage is TRBV30 and J usage is TRBJ1-2; 8 bases are shared with TRBD1. V shed 5 bases and J 4 bases; nucleotides not matched to a gene: 3. CDR1 and CDR2 from the germline V gene are GTSNPN and SVGIG (reference sequence). The CDR3 is 12 residues long. CDR3 amino acids: CAWGQGSYGYTF. The CDR3 bases are TGTGCCTGGGGACAGGGAAGCTATGGCTACACCTTC.